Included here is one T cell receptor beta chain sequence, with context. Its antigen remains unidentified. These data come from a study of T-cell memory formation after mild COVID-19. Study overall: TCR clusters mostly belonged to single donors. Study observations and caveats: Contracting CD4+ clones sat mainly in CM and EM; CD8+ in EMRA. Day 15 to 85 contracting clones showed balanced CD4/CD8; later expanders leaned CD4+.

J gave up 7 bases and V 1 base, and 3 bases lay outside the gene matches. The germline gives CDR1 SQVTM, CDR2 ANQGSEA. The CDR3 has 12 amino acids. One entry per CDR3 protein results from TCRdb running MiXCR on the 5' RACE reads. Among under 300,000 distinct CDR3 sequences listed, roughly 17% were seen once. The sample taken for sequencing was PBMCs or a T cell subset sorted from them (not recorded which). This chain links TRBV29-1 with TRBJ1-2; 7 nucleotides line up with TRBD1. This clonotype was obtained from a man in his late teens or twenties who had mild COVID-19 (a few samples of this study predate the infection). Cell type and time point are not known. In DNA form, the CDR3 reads TGCAGCGTTGAAGGACAGGGTTTTGGCTACACCTTC. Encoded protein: CSVEGQGFGYTF.